This is a list of T cell receptor beta chains from one sample in a study of cytomegalovirus exposure and HLA in healthy donors. Clones were read by immunoSEQ multiplex PCR, and TCRdb kept only the in-frame ones, dropping some. Of 100,000 to 150,000 clones listed, 85% to 90% are singletons. Sequenced input: PBMCs. The receptors stem from a woman between 18 and 29 years old in good health and CMV-seronegative. CDR3s include the opening cysteine and the closing phenylalanine or tryptophan. D genes are given only for firm matches. Size tells how often a clone was seen (once, few, many) or the class of an expanded clone, and some rows leave it out.

d_gene	abundance	v_gene	j_gene	CDR3aa	CDR3nt
.	.	TRBV11-2	TRBJ2-6	CASSLLLSGANVLTF	TGTGCCAGCAGCTTACTTTTGTCTGGGGCCAACGTCCTGACTTTC
TRBD1	.	TRBV6-5	TRBJ1-1	CASSLDRGPNTEAFF	TGTGCCAGCAGTTTGGACAGGGGGCCGAACACTGAAGCTTTCTTT
TRBD1	.	TRBV6-1	TRBJ1-5	CASSDLGQVNYQPQHF	TGTGCCAGCAGTGACCTAGGACAGGTGAATTATCAGCCCCAGCATTTT
.	.	TRBV4-1	TRBJ1-3	CASSRGEISGNTIYF	TGCGCCAGCAGCCGGGGGGAAATATCTGGAAACACCATATATTTT
.	.	TRBV30	TRBJ2-7	CAWSGWLAETRSYEQYF	TGTGCCTGGAGTGGTTGGCTAGCCGAAACTCGCTCCTACGAGCAGTACTTC
TRBD1	.	TRBV15	TRBJ2-3	CATSRDRQGPDTQYF	TGTGCCACCAGCAGAGATCGACAGGGGCCAGATACGCAGTATTTT
TRBD1	.	TRBV28	TRBJ2-7	CASSLNFIVVGTGYNEQYF	TGTGCCAGCAGTTTAAATTTTATCGTCGTAGGGACAGGTTATAACGAGCAGTACTTC
.	.	TRBV2	TRBJ2-5	CASSEGAANQETQYF	TGTGCCAGCAGTGAAGGTGCGGCAAATCAAGAGACCCAGTACTTC
.	.	TRBV19	TRBJ1-1	CASSQRREVNTEAFF	TGTGCCAGTAGCCAGCGCCGGGAGGTGAACACTGAAGCTTTCTTT
.	.	TRBV25-1	TRBJ1-1	CASSRSANTEAFF	TGTGCCAGCAGTAGGAGTGCGAACACTGAAGCTTTCTTT
.	once	TRBV28	TRBJ2-5	CASRPSAGETQYF	TGTGCCAGCAGACCCTCGGCCGGGGAGACCCAGTACTTC
TRBD1	.	TRBV7-9	TRBJ2-7	CASSPGQGTYEQYF	TGTGCCAGCAGCCCGGGACAGGGAACCTACGAGCAGTACTTC
TRBD1	.	TRBV28	TRBJ2-7	CASRPLDRGLYEQYF	TGTGCCAGCAGACCCCTGGACAGGGGGCTTTACGAGCAGTACTTC
.	.	TRBV15	TRBJ2-6	CATSRVVSGANVLTF	TGTGCCACCAGCAGAGTCGTCTCTGGGGCCAACGTCCTGACTTTC
.	once	TRBV4-3	TRBJ2-6	CASSQDAGFSGANVLTF	TGCGCCAGCAGCCAAGATGCAGGGTTTTCTGGGGCCAACGTCCTGACTTTC
.	few	TRBV30	TRBJ1-5	CAWSLGRADQPQHF	TGTGCCTGGAGTTTAGGCAGGGCAGATCAGCCCCAGCATTTT
TRBD1	once	TRBV9	TRBJ2-5	CASSAAPAGTGEETQYF	TGTGCCAGCAGCGCGGCCCCGGCCGGGACAGGGGAAGAGACCCAGTACTTC